The entry below describes one T cell receptor beta chain. Its antigen is still unknown. These data are taken from a study of cytomegalovirus exposure and HLA in healthy donors. The study's findings and limits: There were some V segments, including TRBV6-2 and TRBV6-3, excluded as indistinguishable. Several of the most significant clusters appeared, in a later analysis, to be linked to common viral pathogens. In a later analysis, donors in an Asian-associated ancestry cluster reportedly had fewer N-insertions in productive TCRs than the cohort mean. TCR beta chains numbering 164 were designated cytomegalovirus-associated.

Trimming cost V 4 bases and J 3 bases; bases outside gene matches: 12. Germline V gene sequence: CDR1 SGDLS, CDR2 YYNGEE. The CDR3 length is 16 residues. Use of 60 Vbeta and 13 Jbeta primers characterized the PCR. The method was immunoSEQ multiplex PCR; TCRdb's version includes in-frame clones alone and lacks a portion of them. The repertoire consists of around 120,000 clones, with about 85% occurring once and the leading ten covering about 0.25%. This sequence joins TRBV9 and TRBJ2-7; 8 nucleotides align to TRBD2. The source material was PBMCs. This receptor was obtained from a man in his forties or fifties in good health and CMV-seronegative. CDR3 sequence (DNA): TGTGCCAGCAGCATCCACGGGGGGGCGAAAATCTACGAGCAGTACTTC. Amino acid sequence: CASSIHGGAKIYEQYF.